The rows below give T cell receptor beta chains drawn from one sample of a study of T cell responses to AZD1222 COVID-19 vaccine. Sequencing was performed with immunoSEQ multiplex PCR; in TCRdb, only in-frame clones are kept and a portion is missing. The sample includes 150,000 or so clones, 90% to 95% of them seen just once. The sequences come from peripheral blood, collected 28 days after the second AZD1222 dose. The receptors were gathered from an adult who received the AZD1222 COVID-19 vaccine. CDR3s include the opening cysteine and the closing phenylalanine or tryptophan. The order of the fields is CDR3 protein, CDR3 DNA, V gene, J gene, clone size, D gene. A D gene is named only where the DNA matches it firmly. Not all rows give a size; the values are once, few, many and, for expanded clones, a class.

CASSPPGGAAEAFF	TGTGCCAGCTCACCCCCAGGGGGTGCGGCTGAAGCTTTCTTT	TRBV18	TRBJ1-1	-	TRBD1
CASSQHGYGNTIYF	TGCGCCAGCAGCCAACATGGGTATGGAAACACCATATATTTT	TRBV4-1	TRBJ1-3	-	-
CASSPGVRSEQYF	TGTGCCAGCAGCCCGGGGGTTAGGAGCGAGCAGTACTTC	TRBV6-6	TRBJ2-7	once	-
CASSGIRGAGSPLHF	TGTGCCAGCAGCGGAATCAGGGGTGCAGGTTCACCCCTCCACTTT	TRBV13	TRBJ1-6	-	-
CASSLSQGAGGYTF	TGTGCCAGCAGTTTATCTCAGGGGGCTGGAGGCTACACCTTC	TRBV28	TRBJ1-2	few	TRBD1
CASSLGLAANEQFF	TGCGCCAGCAGCTTGGGACTAGCGGCCAATGAGCAGTTCTTC	TRBV5-1	TRBJ2-1	few	TRBD2
CAWRGGGLSSGNTIYF	TGTGCCTGGAGGGGTGGTGGACTTTCCTCTGGAAACACCATATATTTT	TRBV30	TRBJ1-3	-	-
CASSITGLTGNSPLHF	TGTGCCAGTAGTATTACAGGGTTGACGGGTAATTCACCCCTCCACTTT	TRBV19	TRBJ1-6	-	-
CASSSVESSYEQYF	TGTGCCAGCAGTTCGGTCGAAAGCTCCTACGAGCAGTACTTC	TRBV28	TRBJ2-7	-	-
CASNQQGYYEQYF	TGTGCCAGCAATCAACAGGGGTACTACGAGCAGTACTTC	TRBV2	TRBJ2-7	-	TRBD1
CASSLGTPLSGSPLHF	TGCGCCAGCAGCTTGGGAACACCTTTGAGTGGTTCACCCCTCCACTTT	TRBV5-1	TRBJ1-6	-	-
CASTDPPGYGYTF	TGTGCCAGCACAGACCCCCCCGGCTATGGCTACACCTTC	TRBV28	TRBJ1-2	-	-
CASSLNNEKLFF	TGTGCCAGCAGCTTAAACAATGAAAAACTGTTTTTT	TRBV7-9	TRBJ1-4	-	-
CSVGQGARQPQHF	TGCAGCGTTGGTCAGGGGGCTCGGCAGCCCCAGCATTTT	TRBV29-1	TRBJ1-5	once	TRBD1
CASSPGGSYEQYF	TGTGCCAGCAGTCCTGGAGGGTCCTACGAGCAGTACTTC	TRBV28	TRBJ2-7	few	-
CASSAGTSVRPQETQYF	TGTGCCAGCAGCGCCGGGACTAGCGTGCGGCCCCAAGAGACCCAGTACTTC	TRBV9	TRBJ2-5	-	TRBD2
CASSPRTGAGQPQHF	TGTGCCAGCAGCCCTCGGACAGGGGCGGGTCAGCCCCAGCATTTT	TRBV28	TRBJ1-5	-	TRBD1
CATESAGSLTDTQYF	TGTGCCACCGAAAGCGCGGGGTCGCTTACAGATACGCAGTATTTT	TRBV24-1	TRBJ2-3	-	-
CASSITQGARGNTIYF	TGTGCCAGCAGCATAACACAGGGGGCTAGGGGAAACACCATATATTTT	TRBV4-2	TRBJ1-3	-	TRBD1
CASWTGSNQPQHF	TGCGCCAGCTGGACAGGAAGCAATCAGCCCCAGCATTTT	TRBV10-2	TRBJ1-5	-	TRBD1
CASSSSGLAGAGANVLTF	TGTGCCAGCAGCTCCTCGGGACTAGCGGGAGCTGGGGCCAACGTCCTGACTTTC	TRBV5-8	TRBJ2-6	-	TRBD2
CATSDRGSPLHF	TGTGCCACCAGTGATCGGGGTTCACCCCTCCACTTT	TRBV24-1	TRBJ1-6	-	-
CASSLGQGIRGYTF	TGTGCCAGCAGCCTGGGACAGGGGATTAGGGGCTACACCTTC	TRBV7-9	TRBJ1-2	-	TRBD1
CASSFGRNEKLFF	TGTGCCAGCAGTTTTGGCCGGAATGAAAAACTGTTTTTT	TRBV12-3/TRBV12-4	TRBJ1-4	-	-